This TCR beta chain was recorded in a study of cytomegalovirus exposure and HLA in healthy donors. Study overall: A preliminary data release comprised tens of millions of unique TCRs obtained from HLA-typed donors. The study placed 70% to 85% of its roughly 400 genotyped donors in the Caucasian-associated ancestry cluster. The study, taken as a whole, reports: Donors belonging to an Asian-associated ancestry cluster reportedly showed fewer N-insertions in productive TCRs than the roughly 680-donor mean, according to what a later analysis found.

The CDR3 extends over 15 amino acids. V gave up 4 bases and J gave up 4 bases; unmatched junction bases: 9. The germline V gene encodes CDR1 SQVTM and CDR2 ANQGSEA. Comment on this clone: Its target is unknown.

A multiplex PCR was run with 60 Vbeta primers and 13 Jbeta primers. Only in-frame clones appear in the TCRdb table, and some are missing; sequencing was by immunoSEQ multiplex PCR. The sample carries around 93,000 clones, 65% to 90% recorded once. The sequenced sample was PBMCs. The clonotype was recovered from a man under 40 in good health and CMV-seropositive. This chain joins TRBV29-1 and TRBJ1-4; 7 nucleotides agree with TRBD1. The CDR3: CSVGEPGGLNEKLFF. Here the CDR3 DNA reads TGCAGCGTTGGTGAACCAGGGGGACTTAATGAAAAACTGTTTTTT.